Listed below are T cell receptor beta chains from one sample, sequenced in a study of blood T cell repertoires in COVID-19. TCRdb's table, derived via immunoSEQ multiplex PCR, lists solely in-frame clones and lacks some. Among about 300,000 clones, over 75% were seen once, and the ten largest hold over 8%. The sequenced sample consisted of peripheral blood. The receptors were gathered from a man younger than 30 with active or convalescent COVID-19. CDR3s include the opening cysteine and the closing phenylalanine or tryptophan. Each record gives: CDR3 DNA, CDR3 protein, J gene, D gene, clone size, V gene. The D gene is left open where the match is weak. Some rows mark clone size as missing; the rest say once, few, many or name a class of expanded clone.

TGTGCCAGCAGCGTAACATCTGCAACTAATGAAAAACTGTTTTTT CASSVTSATNEKLFF TRBJ1-4 . . TRBV9
TGCGCCAGCAGTGAAACCAGGGATTCACCCCTCCACTTT CASSETRDSPLHF TRBJ1-6 . . TRBV10-1
TGTGCCAGCAGTTTAGGACTAGCTCCCAGGGGGACCCAGTACTTC CASSLGLAPRGTQYF TRBJ2-5 TRBD2 . TRBV27
TGTGCCAGCAGTTGGGGGACAGGGGCGACGAATGGCTACACCTTC CASSWGTGATNGYTF TRBJ1-2 TRBD1 . TRBV6-5
TGCGCCAGCAGTCATCAGGTTCTCCAAGAGACCCAGTACTTC CASSHQVLQETQYF TRBJ2-5 . . TRBV23-1
TGTGCCAGCAGCAAAGACAGGCTTGCAACTAATGAAAAACTGTTTTTT CASSKDRLATNEKLFF TRBJ1-4 . . TRBV3-1/TRBV3-2
TGTGCCAGCAGCGTACACGGTGAGACCCAGTACTTC CASSVHGETQYF TRBJ2-5 . . TRBV9
TGTGCCAGCAGCCCACAGGGGGTCAATCAGCCCCAGCATTTT CASSPQGVNQPQHF TRBJ1-5 TRBD1 . TRBV9
TGTGCCAGTATTAGCACCCGGGGGACTGCCTATGGCTACACCTTC CASISTRGTAYGYTF TRBJ1-2 . . TRBV19
TGTGCCAGCAGGCCGATCGGGGAAACTGAAGCTTTCTTT CASRPIGETEAFF TRBJ1-1 . . TRBV27
TGTGCCAGCAGTTTATCCGGGACAGGGGGCTACACCATATATTTT CASSLSGTGGYTIYF TRBJ1-3 TRBD1 . TRBV27
TGCAGTGCTAGTTTGGACAGGGTACCGATAACTAGCACAGATACGCAGTATTTT CSASLDRVPITSTDTQYF TRBJ2-3 TRBD1 . TRBV20-1
TGTGCCAGCAGCGGAATGGGACAGTGGAGCACCTTC CASSGMGQWSTF TRBJ1-2 TRBD1 . TRBV5-4
TGTGCCAGCAGCTTAATACAGGGTGGAGAGACCCAGTACTTC CASSLIQGGETQYF TRBJ2-5 . . TRBV7-9
TGTGCCAGCTCCCCGACCGCCCGGGACTACCAAGAGACCCAGTACTTC CASSPTARDYQETQYF TRBJ2-5 . . TRBV18
TGTGCCAGCAGCCCGGGGGGGGCTCGTGGCTACACCTTC CASSPGGARGYTF TRBJ1-2 . . TRBV11-2
TGTGCCACCCCTAATCCCGAGGACAGGATTTATTCACCCCTCCACTTT CATPNPEDRIYSPLHF TRBJ1-6 TRBD1 . TRBV24-1
TGTGCCAGCAGTGACGGTGCGATAAGCAATGAGCAGTTCTTC CASSDGAISNEQFF TRBJ2-1 . . TRBV6-4
TGTGCCAGCACTCCGGGGGGGCCATCAGATACGCAGTATTTT CASTPGGPSDTQYF TRBJ2-3 TRBD2 . TRBV3-1/TRBV3-2
TGTGCAAGTCGCTTACAGACTACGAACACTGAAGCTTTCTTT CASRLQTTNTEAFF TRBJ1-1 . . TRBV12-2
TGTGCCAGTAGTTGGGGGACAGGGCCTTCCCACGAGCAGTACTTC CASSWGTGPSHEQYF TRBJ2-7 TRBD1 . TRBV19
TGCGCCAGCAGCTTAGACAGGGCCCGCGAGCAGTACTTC CASSLDRAREQYF TRBJ2-7 TRBD1 . TRBV5-1
TGTGCCAGCAGTTTAGGTACAGGGTGGCGGAAACTGTTTTTT CASSLGTGWRKLFF TRBJ1-4 . . TRBV28
TGCGCCAGCAGCTTGGCCTATGGGCCCGCGGGCGAAGCTTTCTTT CASSLAYGPAGEAFF TRBJ1-1 . . TRBV5-1
TGTGCTAGTGGTTTGGGCCTCATGAGTGCGGGGGTTAGCACAGATACGCAGTATTTT CASGLGLMSAGVSTDTQYF TRBJ2-3 TRBD2 . TRBV12-5
TGTGCCAGCAGCTTGTTCGGTGAGCGGGGGGAGGAGCAGTTCTTC CASSLFGERGEEQFF TRBJ2-1 TRBD2 . TRBV7-9
TGCGCCAGCAGCCAAGAACCCCAGGTATTTCGTGGGCAAGAGACCCAGTACTTC CASSQEPQVFRGQETQYF TRBJ2-5 . . TRBV4-1
TGTGCCAGCTCACGCATACAGGGGGTAGCTGAAGCTTTCTTT CASSRIQGVAEAFF TRBJ1-1 TRBD1 . TRBV18
TGCGCCAGCAGCGTGCAGGGTGAGCAGTACTTC CASSVQGEQYF TRBJ2-7 . . TRBV5-1
TGTGCCAGCAGCCAGTCAGGTTTAGATGGCTACACCTTC CASSQSGLDGYTF TRBJ1-2 . . TRBV3-1/TRBV3-2
TGCAGCGCGGGGAGCCACGAGCAGTACTTC CSAGSHEQYF TRBJ2-7 . once TRBV29-1
TGCGCCAGCAGCCAAGATAAGAGACAAATCACAGATACGCAGTATTTT CASSQDKRQITDTQYF TRBJ2-3 . once TRBV4-3
TGTGCCAGCAGCGTAGGAGGAGGTGGCTACACCTTC CASSVGGGGYTF TRBJ1-2 . . TRBV9
TGTGCCAGCTCACCATCACGGGACACCGGGGAGCTGTTTTTT CASSPSRDTGELFF TRBJ2-2 . . TRBV18
TGTGCCAGCAGTTACGGCAGCAATCAGCCCCAGCATTTT CASSYGSNQPQHF TRBJ1-5 . . TRBV6-6
TGTGCCAGCAGTTCTAGACAGGGCTCCTACAATGAGCAGTTCTTC CASSSRQGSYNEQFF TRBJ2-1 TRBD1 . TRBV6-2/TRBV6-3
TGTGCCAGCTCACCAGACAGTGATCAGCCCCAGCATTTT CASSPDSDQPQHF TRBJ1-5 . . TRBV18
TGCGCCAGAGTTAGCTTAATGGCTTTCTTT CARVSLMAFF TRBJ1-1 . . TRBV4-1
TGTGCCAGCAGTTTGAGGGACATTTACGAGCAGTACTTC CASSLRDIYEQYF TRBJ2-7 . . TRBV12-3/TRBV12-4
TGTGCCAGCAGCGTAGAAGGGGGTGCCAATCAGCCCCAGCATTTT CASSVEGGANQPQHF TRBJ1-5 . . TRBV9
TGTGCCAGCAGCCCGGGGGGAGAGCAGTACTTC CASSPGGEQYF TRBJ2-7 TRBD2 . TRBV27
TGTGCCACCAGCACAGTACCCGGGGGTACCTACGAGCAGTACTTC CATSTVPGGTYEQYF TRBJ2-7 . . TRBV15
TGTGCCAGCAGCCAAGCCGACAGCCACACCACCGGGGAGCTGTTTTTT CASSQADSHTTGELFF TRBJ2-2 . . TRBV14
TGTGCCAGCAGCCAAGATCCTGGGCGCCGGGCTTTCTTT CASSQDPGRRAFF TRBJ1-1 . . TRBV14
TGTGCCAGCAGTGAAATTCGTGGGGCCGATTCACCCCTCCACTTT CASSEIRGADSPLHF TRBJ1-6 . . TRBV6-1
TGTGCCAGCAGTTTAGACGGCGTGAGTACCGGGGACACTGAAGCTTTCTTT CASSLDGVSTGDTEAFF TRBJ1-1 . . TRBV27
TGTGCCAGCAGCCCAAGACAGGAACACACCGGGGAGCTGTTTTTT CASSPRQEHTGELFF TRBJ2-2 . . TRBV11-3
TGTGCCAGCAGACGACCCCAGGGGGATGGCTACACCTTC CASRRPQGDGYTF TRBJ1-2 TRBD1 . TRBV27
TGTGCCAGTCGACAGGGAAATTCACCCCTCCACTTT CASRQGNSPLHF TRBJ1-6 TRBD1 . TRBV2
TGTGCCAGCAGTTACGGGACTAGCGGGGGGGCGAACACCGGGGAGCTGTTTTTT CASSYGTSGGANTGELFF TRBJ2-2 TRBD2 once TRBV6-2/TRBV6-3
TGTGCCACCCTCCGGGAGAGGAACGAGCAGTACTTC CATLRERNEQYF TRBJ2-7 . . TRBV28
TGTGCCAGCAGCCCGAGCGGGTGGGAACCACACGGGGAGACCCAGTACTTC CASSPSGWEPHGETQYF TRBJ2-5 . once TRBV11-2
TGTGCCAGCAGTCAGGGACTTTCCCAAGAGACCCAGTACTTC CASSQGLSQETQYF TRBJ2-5 . . TRBV9
TGTGCCAGCTCACCATGGCCCAGGGGTCGGGGCGAGCAGTACTTC CASSPWPRGRGEQYF TRBJ2-7 . few TRBV18
TGCGCCAGCAGCTTTCGGACGCTGGGCGGACTCGAGCAGTACTTC CASSFRTLGGLEQYF TRBJ2-7 . . TRBV5-1
TGTGCCAGCAGCTCATCACCCTCGACTAGCGGTGTCACCGGGGAGCTGTTTTTT CASSSSPSTSGVTGELFF TRBJ2-2 TRBD2 . TRBV11-3
TGTGCCAGCAGCCCACCCGGGTCATGGGATGAGCAGTTCTTC CASSPPGSWDEQFF TRBJ2-1 . . TRBV3-1/TRBV3-2
TGTGCCAGCAGTCCCGGGACATTTAACTATGGCTACACCTTC CASSPGTFNYGYTF TRBJ1-2 . . TRBV6-6
TGCGCCAACAGCTTCGGGGGGACTAATGAAAAACTGTTTTTT CANSFGGTNEKLFF TRBJ1-4 . once TRBV5-1